This is a list of T cell receptor beta chains from one sample in a study of CD8+ T cells in alopecia areata. Sequenced by immunoSEQ multiplex PCR; TCRdb stores in-frame clones only, minus some. This repertoire shows approximately 57,000 clones, about 96% found once; its top ten account for approximately 24%. This material consisted of CD8+ T cells sorted from blood, taken at week 0. The receptor source for this set is a human donor with alopecia areata. The CDR3 runs from the conserved cysteine through the conserved F or W. The D gene is left open where the match is weak. Size is omitted from some rows. Given values are once, few, many or a class for expanded clones.

TRBD2,NA,TRBV5-6,TRBJ2-7,CASSLMLAGAHEQYF,TGTGCCAGCAGCTTGATGCTAGCGGGGGCTCACGAGCAGTACTTC
TRBD2,NA,TRBV7-6,TRBJ2-5,CASSLTVAGSEETQYF,TGTGCCAGCAGCTTAACGGTAGCGGGATCGGAAGAGACCCAGTACTTC
NA,NA,TRBV6-5,TRBJ2-3,CASSPVYDTDTQYF,TGTGCCAGCAGCCCGGTCTATGACACAGATACGCAGTATTTT
NA,NA,TRBV6-5,TRBJ1-1,CASSYGGNTEAFF,TGTGCCAGCAGTTACGGGGGGAACACTGAAGCTTTCTTT
TRBD2,NA,TRBV9,TRBJ2-3,CASSAGATSGGSSTDTQYF,TGTGCCAGCAGCGCTGGGGCGACTAGCGGGGGGTCTAGCACAGATACGCAGTATTTT
NA,NA,TRBV2,TRBJ2-7,CASEAGSSYEQYF,TGTGCCAGCGAAGCGGGTTCCTCCTACGAGCAGTACTTC
NA,NA,TRBV7-9,TRBJ1-2,CASSSSGALGTF,TGTGCCAGCAGCTCTTCGGGGGCCCTAGGCACCTTC
NA,NA,TRBV7-7,TRBJ2-1,CASSLRSGQREQFF,TGTGCTAGCAGCTTAAGGTCCGGACAGCGAGAGCAGTTCTTC
NA,NA,TRBV30,TRBJ2-7,CAWSVGYGGEQYF,TGTGCCTGGAGTGTAGGCTACGGCGGCGAGCAGTACTTC
NA,once,TRBV5-1,TRBJ2-1,CASSLIRPTGDHEQFF,TGCGCCAGCAGCTTGATCCGGCCGACAGGCGATCATGAGCAGTTCTTC
NA,NA,TRBV29-1,TRBJ2-7,CSVEIPGGGYEQYF,TGCAGCGTTGAGATTCCAGGGGGAGGCTACGAGCAGTACTTC
TRBD1,NA,TRBV5-4,TRBJ2-7,CASTPGQGSFEQYF,TGTGCCAGCACCCCGGGACAGGGCAGTTTCGAGCAGTACTTC
TRBD1,NA,TRBV9,TRBJ2-3,CASSVGGGQYTDTQYF,TGTGCCAGCAGCGTAGGAGGGGGACAGTACACAGATACGCAGTATTTT
TRBD1,NA,TRBV19,TRBJ2-1,CASSRTGRSYNEQFF,TGTGCCAGTAGCAGGACAGGGCGTTCTTACAATGAGCAGTTCTTC
NA,NA,TRBV29-1,TRBJ2-4,CSGEQNIQYF,TGCAGCGGGGAACAGAACATTCAGTACTTC
TRBD1,NA,TRBV7-9,TRBJ1-5,CASSHGSGTGGNQPQHF,TGTGCCAGCAGCCATGGTTCCGGGACAGGGGGCAACCAGCCCCAGCATTTT
NA,NA,TRBV6-5,TRBJ2-7,CASSYSRGYEQYF,TGTGCCAGCAGTTACTCGCGGGGCTACGAGCAGTACTTC
NA,NA,TRBV2,TRBJ1-6,CASSYPWGLNSPLHF,TGTGCCAGCAGCTACCCGTGGGGGCTTAATTCACCCCTCCACTTT
NA,NA,TRBV29-1,TRBJ2-2,CSVSWAGELFF,TGCAGCGTTTCCTGGGCCGGGGAGCTGTTTTTT
NA,NA,TRBV7-2,TRBJ2-2,CASSPWDPGELFF,TGTGCCAGCAGCCCCTGGGACCCCGGGGAGCTGTTTTTT
NA,NA,TRBV4-3,TRBJ2-2,CASSQASLLTGELFF,TGCGCCAGCAGCCAAGCATCCCTTTTGACCGGGGAGCTGTTTTTT
TRBD1,NA,TRBV12-5,TRBJ2-3,CASGPRTGDTDTQYF,TGTGCTAGTGGTCCCCGGACAGGGGACACAGATACGCAGTATTTT
NA,NA,TRBV7-2,TRBJ1-1,CASSPPATGWNTEAFF,TGTGCCAGCAGCCCTCCGGCGACAGGATGGAACACTGAAGCTTTCTTT
NA,NA,TRBV4-2,TRBJ2-3,CASSQARGGADTDTQYF,TGTGCCAGCAGCCAAGCCAGAGGGGGGGCTGACACAGATACGCAGTATTTT
NA,NA,TRBV21-1,TRBJ2-1,CASSKGGGQGDLHLNEQFF,TGTGCCAGCAGCAAAGGAGGCGGACAGGGAGACTTACACCTCAATGAGCAGTTCTTC
TRBD2,NA,TRBV6-5,TRBJ2-4,CASSGSGGRGNIQYF,TGTGCCAGCAGTGGCAGCGGGGGCAGAGGAAACATTCAGTACTTC
NA,NA,TRBV27,TRBJ2-3,CASSLAYLADTDTQYF,TGTGCCAGCAGTTTAGCATACTTGGCGGACACAGATACGCAGTATTTT
TRBD1,NA,TRBV4-2,TRBJ2-2,CASRRDRGDTGELFF,TGTGCCAGCAGGCGCGACAGGGGGGACACCGGGGAGCTGTTTTTT
NA,NA,TRBV7-8,TRBJ2-7,CASSIRLVGYEQYF,TGTGCCAGCAGCATTAGACTAGTAGGTTACGAGCAGTACTTC
TRBD2,NA,TRBV7-3,TRBJ2-5,CASSLEAPTSGKETQYF,TGTGCCAGCAGCTTAGAAGCCCCGACTAGCGGAAAAGAGACCCAGTACTTC
TRBD2,NA,TRBV7-9,TRBJ2-7,CASSSSGWTSGGAYEQYF,TGTGCCAGCAGCTCGAGCGGATGGACTAGCGGGGGGGCCTACGAGCAGTACTTC